This T cell receptor (beta chain) was recorded in a study of T cells after yellow fever vaccination. About the research overall: When fractions had low cell numbers, they were prepared with SMART-Seq v4 Ultra Low Input.

Broader study findings: Subsequent to the booster, the majority of primary-vaccination clones reappeared (less than 97% CD4, roughly 90% CD8). Weaker overall, the secondary response nonetheless peaked faster (day 5 versus 15).

Template switching with 5'RACE generated the TCR cDNA and added a universal primer site and UMIs. MiXCR, run by TCRdb on the 5' RACE reads, gives a single entry per CDR3 protein. Here the sample spans some 320,000 distinct CDR3 sequences, over 8% being singletons. As to this clonotype: Its antigen is unidentified.

Between the trimmed V and J ends, which lost 0 bases and 2 bases, there was a span of 9 bases. This CDR3 contains 15 residues. CDR1 and CDR2 from the germline V gene are SGHRS and YFSETQ. The genes are TRBV5-1 and TRBJ1-5, with a tentative D call TRBD1 (5 bases). The specimen comprised PBMCs, sampled on the day of the first yellow fever vaccination. This TCR was sampled from a man between 18 and 35 years old who received the YFV17D yellow fever vaccine. The DNA of the CDR3 is TGCGCCAGCAGCTTGGAGGGGAGTCGCAATCAGCCCCAGCATTTT. It specifies CASSLEGSRNQPQHF.